The subject of this entry is one T cell receptor beta chain. The CDR3 runs to 12 residues. Germline lookup yields CDR1 SEHNR and CDR2 FQNEAQ (reference sequence). TCRdb re-called the 5' RACE reads and shows each CDR3 protein once, DNA omitted. This sample's table reports approximately 110,000 distinct CDR3 sequences. These data belong to a study of monozygotic twins with inflammatory bowel disease. The clonotype comes from a human donor with ulcerative colitis or Crohn's disease, or a healthy co-twin of an affected twin (not recorded which). The rearrangement joins TRBV7-9 to TRBJ2-3. Sequencing input: blood. The CDR3 sequence: CAGSGKADTQYF.